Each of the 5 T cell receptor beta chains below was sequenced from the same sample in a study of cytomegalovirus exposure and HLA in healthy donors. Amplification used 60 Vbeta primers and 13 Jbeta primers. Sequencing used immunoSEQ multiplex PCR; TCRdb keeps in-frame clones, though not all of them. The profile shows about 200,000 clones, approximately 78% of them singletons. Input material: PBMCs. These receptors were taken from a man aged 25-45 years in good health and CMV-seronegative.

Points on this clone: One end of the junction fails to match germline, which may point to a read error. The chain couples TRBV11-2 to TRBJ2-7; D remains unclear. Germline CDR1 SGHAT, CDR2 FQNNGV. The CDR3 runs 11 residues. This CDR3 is CASSLSHEQYF. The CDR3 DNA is TGTGCCAGCAGCCTCTCCCACGAGCAGTACTTC. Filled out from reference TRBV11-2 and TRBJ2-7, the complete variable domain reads EAGVAQSPRYKIIEKRQSVAFWCNPISGHATLYWYQQILGQGPKLLIQFQNNGVVDDSQLPKDRFSAERLKGVDSTLKIQPAKLEDSAVYLCASSLSHEQYFGPGTRLTVT.

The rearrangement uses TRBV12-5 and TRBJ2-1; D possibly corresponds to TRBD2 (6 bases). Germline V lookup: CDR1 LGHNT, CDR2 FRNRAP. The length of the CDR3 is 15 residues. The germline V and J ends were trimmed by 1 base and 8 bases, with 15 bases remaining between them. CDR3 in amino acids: CASGLGGLSGYEQFF. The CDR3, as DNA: TGTGCTAGTGGTTTGGGGGGACTCTCCGGTTATGAGCAGTTCTTC.

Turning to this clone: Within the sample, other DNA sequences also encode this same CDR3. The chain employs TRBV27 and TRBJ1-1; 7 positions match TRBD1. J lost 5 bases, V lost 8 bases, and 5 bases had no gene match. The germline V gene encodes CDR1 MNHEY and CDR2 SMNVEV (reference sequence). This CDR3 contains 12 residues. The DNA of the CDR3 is TGTGCCAGCCGGACAGGAGGTACTGAAGCTTTCTTT. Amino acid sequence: CASRTGGTEAFF.

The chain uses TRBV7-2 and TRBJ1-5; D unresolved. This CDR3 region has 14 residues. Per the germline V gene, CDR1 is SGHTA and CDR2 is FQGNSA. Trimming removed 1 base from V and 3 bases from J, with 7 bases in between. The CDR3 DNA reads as TGTGCCAGCAGCTTAGGCACCTACAATCAGCCCCAGCATTTT. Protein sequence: CASSLGTYNQPQHF.

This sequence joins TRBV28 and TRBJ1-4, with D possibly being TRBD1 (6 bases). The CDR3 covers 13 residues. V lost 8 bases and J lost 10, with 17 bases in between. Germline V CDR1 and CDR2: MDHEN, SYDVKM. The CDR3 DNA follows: TGTGCCAGCGTGGGGGGGCTTGTGGGAAAACTGTTTTTT. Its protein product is CASVGGLVGKLFF.